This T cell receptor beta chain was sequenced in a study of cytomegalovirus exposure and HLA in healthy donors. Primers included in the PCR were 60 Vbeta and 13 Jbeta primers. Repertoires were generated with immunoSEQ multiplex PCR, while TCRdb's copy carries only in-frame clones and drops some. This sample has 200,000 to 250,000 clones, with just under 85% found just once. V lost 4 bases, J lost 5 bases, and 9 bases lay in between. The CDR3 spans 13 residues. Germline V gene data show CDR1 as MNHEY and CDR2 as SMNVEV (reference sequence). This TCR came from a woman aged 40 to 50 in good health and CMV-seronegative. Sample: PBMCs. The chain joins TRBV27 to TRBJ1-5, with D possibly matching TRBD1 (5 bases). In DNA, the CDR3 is TGTGCCAGCAGTTGGGGCCTTTATCAGCCCCAGCATTTT. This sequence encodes CASSWGLYQPQHF.